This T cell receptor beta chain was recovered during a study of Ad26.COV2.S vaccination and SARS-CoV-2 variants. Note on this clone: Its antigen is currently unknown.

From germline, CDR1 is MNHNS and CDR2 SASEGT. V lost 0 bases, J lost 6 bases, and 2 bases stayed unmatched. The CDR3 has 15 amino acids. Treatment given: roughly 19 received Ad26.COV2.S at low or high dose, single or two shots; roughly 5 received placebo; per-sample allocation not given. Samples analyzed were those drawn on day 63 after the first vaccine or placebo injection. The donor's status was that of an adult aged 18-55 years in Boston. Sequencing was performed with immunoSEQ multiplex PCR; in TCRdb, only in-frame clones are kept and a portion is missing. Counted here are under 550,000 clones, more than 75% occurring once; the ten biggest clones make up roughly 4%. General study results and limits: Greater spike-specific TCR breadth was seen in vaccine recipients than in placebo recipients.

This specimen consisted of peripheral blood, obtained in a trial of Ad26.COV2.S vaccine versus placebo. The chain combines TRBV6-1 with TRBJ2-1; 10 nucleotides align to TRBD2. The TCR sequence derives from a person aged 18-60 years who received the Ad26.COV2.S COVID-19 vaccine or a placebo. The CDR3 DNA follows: TGTGCCAGCAGTGAAGCTGAGCGGGGGGGCAATGAGCAGTTCTTC. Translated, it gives CASSEAERGGNEQFF.